This TCR beta chain was sequenced during a study of identical twins. General study results and limits: The more abundant beta clonotypes in cord blood had fewer insertions, and memory repertoires did not show this.

Germline V gene lookup returns CDR1 DFQATT and CDR2 SNEGSKA (reference sequence). CDR3 size: 15 residues. V lost 2 bases to trimming and J lost 0 bases, with 11 bases between them. TCRdb reanalysed the 5' RACE reads using MiXCR and keeps one entry per CDR3 protein. The sample carries 1.5 million to 2 million distinct CDR3 sequences, less than 40% recorded once. For this clonotype: Antigen unknown.

The sequenced sample consisted of cord blood. This chain links TRBV20-1 with TRBJ1-5, with TRBD1 as a possible D gene (5 bases). This clonotype was sampled from a newborn girl in good health. For the CDR3, the DNA is TGCAGTGCTAGAAACAGGATATATAGCAATCAGCCCCAGCATTTT. Translating gives CSARNRIYSNQPQHF.